The entry that follows covers one T cell receptor (beta chain) sequence. Its antigen is currently unknown. Produced via immunoSEQ multiplex PCR; TCRdb's table is partial and in-frame only. The top ten hold 0.83% of the sample, which has about 400,000 clones, 75% to 90% seen once. The entry originates in a study of cytomegalovirus exposure and HLA in healthy donors. Germline V CDR1 and CDR2: KGHSH, LQKENI. The V gene lost 1 base and the J gene lost 4 bases, with 10 bases spanning the gap. This CDR3 spans 14 amino acids. The study's findings and limits: The TCR clusters that emerged in the first cohort tended, a later analysis found, to co-occur in the approximately 130 validation repertoires. Both high specificity and high sensitivity reportedly marked the classifier's diagnosis of cytomegalovirus status. The investigators catalogued 164 TCR beta chains as cytomegalovirus-associated.

What was sequenced was PBMCs. This clonotype was sampled from a woman aged 18-29 years in good health and CMV-seronegative. This chain joins TRBV18 and TRBJ1-2; D not certain. CDR3 residues: CASSPRGVGYGYTF. In DNA form, the CDR3 reads TGTGCCAGCTCACCACGGGGAGTCGGCTATGGCTACACCTTC. Full variable domain (remainder filled in from reference TRBV18 and TRBJ1-2): NAGVMQNPRHLVRRRGQEARLRCSPMKGHSHVYWYRQLPEEGLKFMVYLQKENIIDESGMPKERFSAEFPKEGPSILRIQQVVRGDSAAYFCASSPRGVGYGYTFGSGTRLTVV.